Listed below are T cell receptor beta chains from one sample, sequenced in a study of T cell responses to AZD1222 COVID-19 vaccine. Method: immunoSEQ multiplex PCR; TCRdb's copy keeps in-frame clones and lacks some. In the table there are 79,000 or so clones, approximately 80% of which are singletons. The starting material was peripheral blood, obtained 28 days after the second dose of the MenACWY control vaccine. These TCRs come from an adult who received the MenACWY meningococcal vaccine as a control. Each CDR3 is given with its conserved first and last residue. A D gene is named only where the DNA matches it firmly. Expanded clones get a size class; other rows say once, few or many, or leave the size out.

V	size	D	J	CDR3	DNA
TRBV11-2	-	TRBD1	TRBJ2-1	CASSSRTGPTRNEQFF	TGTGCCAGCAGCTCCCGGACAGGGCCTACACGGAATGAGCAGTTCTTC
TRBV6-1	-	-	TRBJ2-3	CASSDGPDTQYF	TGTGCCAGCAGTGATGGACCGGATACGCAGTATTTT
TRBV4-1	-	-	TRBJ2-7	CASSQETAGFGYEQYF	TGCGCCAGCAGCCAAGAGACGGCAGGGTTTGGGTACGAGCAGTACTTC
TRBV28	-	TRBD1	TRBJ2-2	CASGAGTGNTGELFF	TGTGCCAGCGGCGCCGGGACAGGGAACACCGGGGAGCTGTTTTTT
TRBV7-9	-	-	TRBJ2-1	CASSLGRVQGNEQFF	TGTGCCAGCAGCTTGGGAAGGGTGCAGGGGAATGAGCAGTTCTTC
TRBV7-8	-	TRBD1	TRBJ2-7	CASSLTTSDRAEQYF	TGTGCCAGCAGTTTAACTACCAGCGACAGGGCCGAGCAGTACTTC
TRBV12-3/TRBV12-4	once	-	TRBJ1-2	CASGSDSDYGYTF	TGTGCCAGCGGAAGTGACAGTGACTATGGCTACACCTTC
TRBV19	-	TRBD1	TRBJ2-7	CASSIGQGTYEQYF	TGTGCCAGTAGTATAGGACAGGGCACCTACGAGCAGTACTTC
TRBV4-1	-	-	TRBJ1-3	CASSRGGLGNTIYF	TGCGCCAGCAGCCGCGGGGGGCTTGGAAACACCATATATTTT
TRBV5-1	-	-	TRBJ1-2	CASSFRPGPNYGYTF	TGCGCCAGCAGCTTTAGGCCAGGACCTAACTATGGCTACACCTTC
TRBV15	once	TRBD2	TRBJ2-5	CATSRGLAGTKETQYF	TGTGCCACCAGCAGAGGGTTAGCGGGAACGAAGGAGACCCAGTACTTC
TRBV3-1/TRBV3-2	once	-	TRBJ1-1	CASSQWGLGVNTEAFF	TGTGCCAGCAGCCAATGGGGGCTGGGAGTGAACACTGAAGCTTTCTTT
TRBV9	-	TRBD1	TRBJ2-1	CASSPTGQGSTEQFF	TGTGCCAGCAGCCCCACCGGACAGGGGAGCACTGAGCAGTTCTTC
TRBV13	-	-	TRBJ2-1	CASSLQGRRNNEQFF	TGTGCCAGCAGCTTACAGGGACGAAGGAACAATGAGCAGTTCTTC
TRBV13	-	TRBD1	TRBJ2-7	CASSLGSGGYEQYF	TGTGCCAGCAGCTTAGGCTCAGGGGGCTACGAGCAGTACTTC
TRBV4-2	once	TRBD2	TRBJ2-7	CASSPLAGGKYEQYF	TGTGCCAGCAGCCCCTTAGCGGGAGGGAAGTACGAGCAGTACTTC
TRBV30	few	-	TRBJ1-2	CAWNINFRSGYTF	TGTGCCTGGAATATCAATTTCCGGTCCGGCTACACCTTC
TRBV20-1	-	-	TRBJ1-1	CSASLPGGNTEAFF	TGCAGTGCTAGTCTTCCTGGAGGAAACACTGAAGCTTTCTTT
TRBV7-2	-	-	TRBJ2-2	CASSLRTTGELFF	TGTGCCAGCAGCTTACGCACCACCGGGGAGCTGTTTTTT
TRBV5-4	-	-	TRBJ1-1	CASSPGTRNTEAFF	TGTGCCAGCAGCCCAGGGACGAGGAACACTGAAGCTTTCTTT
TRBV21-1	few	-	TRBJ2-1	CASSSPAAYNEQFF	TGTGCCAGCAGCTCTCCAGCGGCCTACAATGAGCAGTTCTTC
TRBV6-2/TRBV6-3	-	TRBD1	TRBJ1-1	CASSRDRDAEAFF	TGTGCCAGCAGCCGGGACAGGGACGCTGAAGCTTTCTTT
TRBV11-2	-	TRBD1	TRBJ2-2	CASSKTGAATGELFF	TGTGCCAGCAGCAAAACAGGGGCGGCCACCGGGGAGCTGTTTTTT
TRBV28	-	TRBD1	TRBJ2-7	CASSRDRDGYEQYF	TGTGCCAGCAGCCGGGACAGGGATGGCTACGAGCAGTACTTC
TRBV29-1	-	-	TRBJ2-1	CSVRGHRVEFDEQFF	TGCAGCGTTCGGGGGCACAGGGTTGAGTTCGATGAGCAGTTCTTC
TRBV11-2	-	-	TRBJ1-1	CASSLDADSPLSPLNTEAFF	TGTGCCAGCAGCTTAGATGCGGACAGCCCCCTCTCACCTTTGAACACTGAAGCTTTCTTT
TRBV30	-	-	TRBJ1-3	CAWTGSAGNTIYF	TGTGCCTGGACGGGGAGTGCTGGAAACACCATATATTTT
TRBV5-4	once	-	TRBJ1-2	CASSLPGGSNYGYTF	TGTGCCAGCAGCTTGCCGGGAGGTTCTAACTATGGCTACACCTTC
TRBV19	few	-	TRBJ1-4	CASSIDSRRSTKLFF	TGTGCCAGTAGTATAGATTCCAGGAGGAGTACAAAACTGTTTTTT
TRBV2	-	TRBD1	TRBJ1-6	CASSTGTGENSPLHF	TGTGCCAGCAGTACCGGGACAGGGGAAAATTCACCCCTCCACTTT
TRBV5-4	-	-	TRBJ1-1	CASSPGAGPGGEAFF	TGTGCCAGCAGCCCCGGCGCGGGCCCTGGCGGAGAAGCTTTCTTT
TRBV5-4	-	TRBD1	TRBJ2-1	CASSLPGTGAEEQFF	TGTGCCAGCAGCTTGCCCGGGACAGGGGCCGAGGAGCAGTTCTTC
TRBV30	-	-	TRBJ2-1	CAWSGSGGTYNEQFF	TGTGCCTGGAGTGGTTCTGGCGGAACCTACAATGAGCAGTTCTTC
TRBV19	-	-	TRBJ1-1	CASSLLGSEAFF	TGTGCCAGTAGTCTGTTGGGGAGTGAAGCTTTCTTT
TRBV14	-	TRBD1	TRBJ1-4	CASSQPGDSEKLFF	TGTGCCAGCAGCCAACCCGGGGACAGCGAAAAACTGTTTTTT
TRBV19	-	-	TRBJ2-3	CASSITGWGDTQYF	TGTGCCAGTAGTATCACCGGATGGGGAGATACGCAGTATTTT